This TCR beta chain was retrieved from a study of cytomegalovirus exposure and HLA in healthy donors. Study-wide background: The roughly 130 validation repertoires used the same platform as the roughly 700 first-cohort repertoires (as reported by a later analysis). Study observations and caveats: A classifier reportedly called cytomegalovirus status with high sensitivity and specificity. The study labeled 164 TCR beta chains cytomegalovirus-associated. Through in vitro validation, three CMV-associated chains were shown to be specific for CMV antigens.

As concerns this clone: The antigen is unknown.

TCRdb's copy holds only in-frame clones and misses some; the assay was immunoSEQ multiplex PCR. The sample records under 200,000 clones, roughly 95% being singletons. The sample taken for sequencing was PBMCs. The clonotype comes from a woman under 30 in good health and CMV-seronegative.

The CDR3 DNA reads as TGCGCCAGCAGCCCCGAGGCGCGGGGTGCGAACACCGGGGAGCTGTTTTTT. This translates into CASSPEARGANTGELFF. The chain recombines TRBV5-1 with TRBJ2-2; the D gene is possibly TRBD2 (6 bases). CDR1 and CDR2 from the germline V gene are SGHRS and YFSETQ. V was clipped by 4 bases and J by 0 bases, with 16 bases between them. This CDR3 is built from 17 residues.